These 23 T cell receptor beta chains were sequenced from one sample in a study of cytomegalovirus exposure and HLA in healthy donors. The PCR had 60 Vbeta and 13 Jbeta primers. Repertoires were generated with immunoSEQ multiplex PCR, while TCRdb's copy carries only in-frame clones and drops some. The repertoire holds 90,000 to 110,000 clones, with approximately 79% as singletons. The sample taken for sequencing was PBMCs. The source of these receptors is a young man in good health and CMV-seropositive.

This chain uses TRBV10-3 with TRBJ2-2, with a tentative D call TRBD1 (5 bases). This CDR3 is built from 12 residues. V was shortened by 6 bases and J by 5 bases, with 7 bases between the two germline ends. The germline gives CDR1 ENHRY, CDR2 SYGVKD. The CDR3 is CAISSGTGELFF. The CDR3, as DNA: TGTGCCATCAGCTCAGGGACCGGGGAGCTGTTTTTT.

In the case of this clone: The sample contains more than one DNA sequence encoding this CDR3. The V call is TRBV19, the J call TRBJ1-5, with TRBD1 identical over 8 bases. J lost 2 bases, V lost 3 bases, and 3 bases had no gene match. This CDR3 is built from 15 residues. The V gene's germline CDR1 is LNHDA and CDR2 SQIVND (reference sequence). The CDR3 DNA reads as TGTGCCAGTAGTATCCAGGGGGCTGGCAATCAGCCCCAGCATTTT. As protein: CASSIQGAGNQPQHF.

This chain connects TRBV12-5 to TRBJ1-5; TRBD1 matches 9 bases. The trim removed 2 bases at V and 4 bases at J, leaving 15 bases unmatched. Germline-derived CDR1 and CDR2 are LGHNT and FRNRAP. CDR3 length: 19 residues. The CDR3 DNA reads TGTGCTAGTGGTTTGACCCTACAGTCAACAGGGGGCTGGAATCAGCCCCAGCATTTT. Translated: CASGLTLQSTGGWNQPQHF.

The chain couples TRBV27 to TRBJ1-6, with D perhaps TRBD1 (5 bases). The ends were cut back, 4 bases at V and 6 bases at J, with 16 bases in the middle. This CDR3 contains 16 residues. Germline values: CDR1 MNHEY, CDR2 SMNVEV (reference sequence). CDR3 coding DNA: TGTGCCAGCAGTTCCCTACTCATAGGGGCTAATTCACCCCTCCACTTT. Protein sequence: CASSSLLIGANSPLHF.

The rearrangement joins TRBV5-1 to TRBJ1-1; TRBD1 matches at 8 bases. This CDR3 spans 14 amino acids. V lost 4 bases and J lost 2; bases outside the gene matches: 4. Germline assignment: CDR1 SGHRS and CDR2 YFSETQ. The CDR3 DNA follows: TGCGCCAGCAGCGGGGACAGGCCCAACACTGAAGCTTTCTTT. Residues: CASSGDRPNTEAFF.

The chain couples TRBV4-2 to TRBJ1-1, with D hard to call. Germline V lookup: CDR1 LGHNA, CDR2 YNFKEQ. This CDR3 spans 15 amino acids. V lost 0 bases and J 0 bases, leaving 8 bases between the germline ends. CDR3 sequence (DNA): TGTGCCAGCAGCCAAGATCCGACTATGAACACTGAAGCTTTCTTT. Protein sequence: CASSQDPTMNTEAFF.

V usage is TRBV6-1 and J usage is TRBJ1-4; 10 bases map to TRBD1. Germline loops: CDR1 MNHNS, CDR2 SASEGT. CDR3 length: 15 residues. After removal of 1 base from V and 6 bases from J, the junction contained 2 bases not matched to a gene. CDR3: CASSEGGQGYEKLFF. In DNA form, the CDR3 reads TGTGCCAGCAGTGAAGGGGGACAGGGGTATGAAAAACTGTTTTTT.

This chain uses TRBV7-9 with TRBJ2-5, with 8 bases that match TRBD1. The assigned J gene may be wrong: the sequence end matches TRBJ2-7 better. The CDR3 is 15 amino acids. Germline-derived CDR1 and CDR2 are SEHNR and FQNEAQ (reference sequence). CDR3 amino acids: CASSFGQGHSYEQYF. The CDR3 DNA is TGTGCCAGCAGCTTCGGACAGGGTCACTCCTACGAGCAGTACTTC.

V is TRBV7-3 and J is TRBJ1-2; the match to TRBD1 covers 7 bases. V shed 1 base, J shed 6 bases, and the junction held 11 bases outside the gene matches. The CDR3 contains 16 residues. The germline V gene encodes CDR1 SGHTA and CDR2 FQGTGA. The CDR3 reads CASSLRSQGFDNGYTF. CDR3 sequence (DNA): TGTGCCAGCAGCTTAAGGTCACAGGGGTTTGATAATGGCTACACCTTC.

CDR3 sequence reads: CASSDRLRQGGEKLFF. CDR3 DNA: TGTGCCAGCAGTGATAGGTTGAGGCAGGGAGGCGAAAAACTGTTTTTT. The V call is TRBV6-1, the J call TRBJ1-4; TRBD1 is a possible D gene (5 bases). Germline lookup yields CDR1 MNHNS and CDR2 SASEGT. V gave up 3 bases and J gave up 8 bases, with 19 bases separating them. The CDR3 covers 16 residues.

The J gene is TRBJ1-1, the V gene TRBV6-1, with D maybe TRBD1 (5 bases). The CDR3 extends over 13 amino acids. Trimming took off 0 bases at V and 4 bases at J, with 6 bases between the two ends. Germline values: CDR1 MNHNS, CDR2 SASEGT. In DNA form, the CDR3 reads TGTGCCAGCAGTGAAGCGGGGGGCACTGAAGCTTTCTTT. As protein: CASSEAGGTEAFF.

The chain recombines TRBV11-2 with TRBJ2-2, with a possible D match to TRBD1 (6 bases). CDR1 and CDR2 (germline): SGHAT, FQNNGV. Trimming pared 5 bases from V and 9 bases from J, leaving 16 bases between. The CDR3 runs 14 residues. In DNA form, the CDR3 reads TGTGCCAGCAGCCCAGACCTCAGGGGCCGGGAGCTGTTTTTT. The encoded protein is CASSPDLRGRELFF.

The chain recombines TRBV10-1 with TRBJ2-7; tentatively, D is TRBD1 (6 bases). The CDR3 runs 15 residues. In germline, CDR1 is WNHNN, CDR2 SYGVQD (reference sequence). Trimming pared 6 bases from V and 3 bases from J, leaving 18 bases between. The CDR3 nucleotides are TGCGCCAGCAGCGCCCGACAGGAAGGCCGCTACGAGCAGTACTTC. This gives the protein CASSARQEGRYEQYF.

The J gene is TRBJ2-1, the V gene TRBV10-2, with 12 bases lining up with TRBD2. The germline CDR1 and CDR2 sequences are WSHSY and SAAADI. The CDR3 runs to 15 residues. V trimming: 6 bases; J trimming: 5 bases; junction bases outside the gene matches: 5. The CDR3, as DNA: TGCGCCAGCAGGGAGACTAGCGGGGGACACAATGAGCAGTTCTTC. Its translation: CASRETSGGHNEQFF.

The chain combines TRBV5-8 with TRBJ2-1; TRBD2 matches at 10 bases. V lost 0 bases, J lost 9 bases, and 6 bases stayed unmatched. Germline CDR1 SGHTS, CDR2 YDEGEE. The CDR3 covers 15 residues. The CDR3 coding sequence is TGTGCCAGCAGCTTGGAACTAGCGGGGAAGTCTGAGCAGTTCTTC. Encoded protein: CASSLELAGKSEQFF.

J is TRBJ1-4 and V is TRBV6-7; 7 bases match TRBD1. TRBV6-7 is given ORF status, its function remaining uncertain. The CDR3 runs 15 residues. The V segment lost 5 bases and the J segment 5 bases; nucleotides outside the gene matches: 8. The CDR3 region has the DNA TGTGCCAGCAGTATCCCGACAGGGTGGAATGAAAAACTGTTTTTT. This codes for CASSIPTGWNEKLFF.

The chain combines TRBV27 with TRBJ2-1; 7 bases map to TRBD1. V shed 0 bases, J shed 3 bases, and the junction held 5 bases outside the gene matches. The CDR3 is made up of 16 amino acids. Germline V lookup: CDR1 MNHEY, CDR2 SMNVEV (reference sequence). The CDR3 region has the DNA TGTGCCAGCAGTTTATCGGTGGCAGGGGGCTACAATGAGCAGTTCTTC. Amino acids: CASSLSVAGGYNEQFF.

V gene TRBV28 combines with J gene TRBJ2-1; D may be TRBD1 (5 bases). The germline V and J ends were trimmed by 5 bases and 0 bases, with 14 bases remaining between them. Per the germline V gene, CDR1 is MDHEN and CDR2 is SYDVKM. CDR3 length: 16 amino acids. The CDR3 DNA reads TGTGCCAGCAGTAGGGGCCCATCAGGCTCCTACAATGAGCAGTTCTTC. Translated: CASSRGPSGSYNEQFF.

The V call is TRBV6-7, the J call TRBJ2-7; 7 bases align to TRBD1. TRBV6-7 is annotated as an ORF whose role is uncertain. V lost 5 bases to trimming and J lost 2 bases; unmatched junction nucleotides: 9. The CDR3 runs to 15 residues. The DNA for the CDR3 is TGTGCCAGCAGTAATTGTCCGGGACAGCCCTACGAGCAGTACTTC. Protein product: CASSNCPGQPYEQYF.

The chain is built from TRBV12-5 and TRBJ2-7; D possibly corresponds to TRBD1 (5 bases). From germline, CDR1 is LGHNT and CDR2 FRNRAP. Trimming removed 0 bases at V and 6 bases at J, with 9 bases between. The CDR3 is 13 residues long. The CDR3 nucleotides are TGTGCTAGTGGTTTGGTTGAAGGGGCCGAGCAGTACTTC. Its translation is CASGLVEGAEQYF.

The chain employs TRBV5-1 and TRBJ2-3; D gene unclear. Looked up from germline, CDR1 is SGHRS and CDR2 is YFSETQ. This CDR3 is 12 amino acids long. Trimming took 3 bases from V and 5 from J, leaving 7 bases between them. CDR3 bases: TGCGCCAGCAGCTCGAGTAAAGATACGCAGTATTTT. It is translated as CASSSSKDTQYF.

The rearrangement links TRBV5-1 to TRBJ2-7; D possibly corresponds to TRBD1 (5 bases). Germline CDR1 and CDR2: SGHRS and YFSETQ. The ends were cut back, 2 bases at V and 6 bases at J, with 15 bases in the middle. The CDR3 consists of 14 residues. CDR3 protein: CASSFSDSRPEQYF. The CDR3 DNA follows: TGCGCCAGCAGCTTTAGTGACAGCCGTCCCGAGCAGTACTTC. Looking up the rest from reference TRBV5-1 and TRBJ2-7 gives the full variable domain: KAGVTQTPRYLIKTRGQQVTLSCSPISGHRSVSWYQQTPGQGLQFLFEYFSETQRNKGNFPGRFSGRQFSNSRSEMNVSTLELGDSALYLCASSFSDSRPEQYFGPGTRLTVT.

The genes are TRBV6-1 and TRBJ1-2, with D uncertain. Germline V gene sequence: CDR1 MNHNS, CDR2 SASEGT. This CDR3 is 15 amino acids long. Trimming removed 0 bases from V and 6 bases from J, with 14 bases in between. CDR3 bases: TGTGCCAGCAGTGAAGCGCCCGGGTCCGCGGATGGCTACACCTTC. Amino acids: CASSEAPGSADGYTF.